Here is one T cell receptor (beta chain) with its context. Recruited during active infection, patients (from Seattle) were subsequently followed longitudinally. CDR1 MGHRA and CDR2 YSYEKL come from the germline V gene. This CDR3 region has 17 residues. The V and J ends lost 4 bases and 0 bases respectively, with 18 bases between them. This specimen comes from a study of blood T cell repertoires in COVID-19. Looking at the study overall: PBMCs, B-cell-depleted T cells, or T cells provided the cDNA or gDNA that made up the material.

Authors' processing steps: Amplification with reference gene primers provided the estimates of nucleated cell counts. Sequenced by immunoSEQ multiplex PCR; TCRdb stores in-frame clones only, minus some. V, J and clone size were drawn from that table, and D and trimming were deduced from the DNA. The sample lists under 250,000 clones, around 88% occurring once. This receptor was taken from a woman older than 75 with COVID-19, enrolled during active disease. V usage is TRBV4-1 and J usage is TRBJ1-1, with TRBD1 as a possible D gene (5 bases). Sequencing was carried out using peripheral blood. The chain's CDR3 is CASSPQLLTAMNTEAFF. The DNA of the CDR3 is TGCGCCAGCAGCCCACAACTTTTGACAGCAATGAACACTGAAGCTTTCTTT.